The present T cell receptor (beta chain) was sequenced within a study of T cells after yellow fever vaccination. Study-level background: Researchers used SMART-Seq v4 Ultra Low Input to prepare fractions that had low cell numbers.

To note about this clonotype: What it recognizes is unknown.

Germline V gene data show CDR1 as SGHRS and CDR2 as YFSETQ. The CDR3 spans 16 residues. Trimming removed 0 bases from V and 5 bases from J; junction bases left unmatched: 9. UMIs and a universal primer site were added when TCR cDNA was made by 5'RACE template switching. Each CDR3 protein is one row after TCRdb ran MiXCR on the 5' RACE reads. The table has some 260,000 distinct CDR3 sequences, roughly 5.2% seen once. Notes on the study in general: On re-exposure, the response was weaker but peaked faster, at day 5 versus 15.

The origin of this receptor is a man younger than 35 who received the YFV17D yellow fever vaccine. This chain joins TRBV5-1 and TRBJ1-1; 8 bases agree with TRBD1. The sequencing here drew on CD4+ T cells sorted from PBMCs, taken on the day of the yellow fever booster vaccination. The CDR3 sequence is CASSLAQGGGRTEAFF. The CDR3 coding sequence is TGCGCCAGCAGCTTGGCACAGGGGGGCGGTAGGACTGAAGCTTTCTTT.